A single sample is the source of the 27 T cell receptor beta chains below, sequenced in a study of T cells in Graves' hyperthyroidism and ophthalmopathy (dated by TCRdb to between 2018 and 2020). Libraries were constructed by multiplex PCR. The sequencing machine was an Illumina HiSeq 2000. The TCR beta CDR3 regions were amplified from the RNA transcripts. For the first round of RT-PCR on the TCR CDR3, the HTBI primer set was used together with the Qiagen OneStep RT-PCR kit. TCRdb reran the public reads through fastp at Q25 and MiXCR, keeping productive beta chains. Rows with a matching CDR3 protein are joined into one entry that keeps the most common DNA and genes. A total of 500,000 to 750,000 distinct CDR3 sequences appear in this sample, approximately 14% of them only once. Clones ranked in the top ten supply roughly 6.6% of the sample. The sequenced material came from blood. These receptor sequences come from a woman aged 25 to 39 with Graves' hyperthyroidism.

This clonotype was counted many times. The chain joins TRBV6-2 or TRBV6-3 to TRBJ2-7; 12 positions match TRBD2. Looked up from germline, CDR1 is MNHEY and CDR2 is SVGEGT. This CDR3 has 15 residues. The V segment lost 5 bases and the J segment 6 bases; nucleotides outside the gene matches: 8. Here the CDR3 DNA reads TGTGCCAGCAGTGCCCGACTAGCGGGAGTGGTCGAGCAGTACTTC. This codes for CASSARLAGVVEQYF.

This clonotype was observed many times. This chain links TRBV20-1 with TRBJ2-7, with D unclear. V lost 5 bases and J 3 bases, leaving 17 bases between the germline ends. From germline, CDR1 is DFQATT and CDR2 SNEGSKA (reference sequence). The CDR3 is made up of 14 amino acids. CDR3 protein: CSALRLGIDYEQYF. Here the CDR3 DNA reads TGCAGTGCTCTCAGGCTAGGGATCGACTACGAGCAGTACTTC.

This clonotype has ten or more counts. The V gene is TRBV7-9, the J gene TRBJ2-1, with D perhaps TRBD1 or TRBD2 (5 bases each). CDR1 is SEHNR and CDR2 is FQNEAQ in the germline V gene (reference sequence). There are 15 residues in the CDR3. Deletions cut 9 bases from V and 7 bases from J, with 22 bases between. The CDR3 coding sequence is TGTGCCAGTCGGGGACCGGACGCCCGTCGGAATGAGCAGTTCTTC. Protein sequence: CASRGPDARRNEQFF.

V is TRBV5-4 and J is TRBJ2-6, with TRBD2 identical over 7 bases. The junction had 12 bases not matched to a gene; V was cut back by 4 bases and J by 2 bases. The germline V gene has CDR1 SGHNT and CDR2 YYREEE (reference sequence). The CDR3 loop spans 18 amino acids. The CDR3 DNA reads as TGTGCCAGCAGCCGGAGTGGCGGGAGATTAACTGGGGCCAACGTCCTGACTTTC. It is translated as CASSRSGGRLTGANVLTF.

The sample holds many counts of this clonotype. The chain uses TRBV6-1 and TRBJ2-7, with 16 positions matching TRBD2. The V gene's germline CDR1 is MNHNS and CDR2 SASEGT. The V gene end was trimmed by 6 bases and the J gene end by 6 bases; junction bases not matched to a gene: 8. The CDR3 is made up of 16 amino acids. In nucleotides, the CDR3 is TGTGCCAGCAGACGGGGACTAGCGGGAGGGCCGGTCGAGCAGTACTTC. This gives the protein CASRRGLAGGPVEQYF.

This clonotype was seen only a few times. The V call is TRBV6-5, the J call TRBJ1-6; D is perhaps TRBD1 (6 bases). The V end lost 2 bases, the J end lost 9 bases, and 14 bases lay between the germline ends. The germline CDR1 and CDR2 sequences are MNHEY and SVGAGI. The CDR3 runs to 15 residues. In DNA, the CDR3 is TGTGCCAGCAGTTACGCCAACAGGGATGGTTCACCCCTCCACTTT. Translation: CASSYANRDGSPLHF.

This clonotype was counted ten times or more. The rearrangement links TRBV7-9 to TRBJ2-1; D assignment may be TRBD1 or TRBD2 (5 bases each). V was clipped by 9 bases and J by 5 bases, with 14 bases between them. The V gene's germline CDR1 is SEHNR and CDR2 FQNEAQ (reference sequence). This CDR3 has 13 residues. Written as DNA, the CDR3 is TGTGCCAGTGTCGGGACGGAAAACAATGAGCAGTTCTTC. The encoded protein is CASVGTENNEQFF.

The CDR3 DNA reads TGTGCCAGCAGTTACCTTCAGCCAGGGGGCTCTAACTATGGCTACACCTTC. This sequence encodes CASSYLQPGGSNYGYTF. The chain combines TRBV6-9 with TRBJ1-2; 8 nucleotides agree with TRBD1. The CDR3 spans 17 residues. Germline-derived CDR1 and CDR2 are MNHGY and SVAAGI. V shed 3 bases and J 0 bases; nucleotides not matched to a gene: 9.

CDR3 amino acids: CASSQIPTDYGYTF. CDR3 DNA sequence: TGCGCCAGCAGCCAAATCCCCACGGACTATGGCTACACCTTC. The chain employs TRBV4-1 and TRBJ1-2; D remains unclear. CDR3 length equals 14 residues. V was clipped by 2 bases and J by 3 bases, with 10 bases between them. Germline CDR1 and CDR2: MGHRA and YSYEKL.

Many counts were recorded for this clonotype. V gene TRBV7-3 combines with J gene TRBJ2-3; the match to TRBD2 covers 7 bases. Germline trimming cut 2 bases from V and 1 base from J; bases unmatched to any gene: 6. Germline V CDR1 and CDR2: SGHTA, FQGTGA. This CDR3 region has 16 residues. CDR3 DNA: TGTGCCAGCAGCTTAGGAGGACTAGATGGCACAGATACGCAGTATTTT. Amino acids: CASSLGGLDGTDTQYF. Complete variable domain (other parts from reference TRBV7-3 and TRBJ2-3): GAGVSQTPSNKVTEKGKYVELRCDPISGHTALYWYRQSLGQGPEFLIYFQGTGAADDSGLPNDRFFAVRPEGSVSTLKIQRTERGDSAVYLCASSLGGLDGTDTQYFGPGTRLTVL.

In this sample, this clonotype turned up many times. The chain couples TRBV6-2 or TRBV6-3 to TRBJ1-5; TRBD1 aligns across 7 bases. This CDR3 region has 18 residues. Germline CDR1 reads MNHEY; CDR2 reads SVGEGT. V dropped 2 bases and J dropped 0; count of bases not matched to a gene: 10. In nucleotides, the CDR3 is TGTGCCAGCAGTTACGACAGGGAGAAATATTATAGCAATCAGCCCCAGCATTTT. This gives the protein CASSYDREKYYSNQPQHF.

The chain links TRBV4-2 to TRBJ2-4; 8 bases fit TRBD1. The CDR3 consists of 14 residues. V dropped 4 bases and J dropped 7; count of bases not matched to a gene: 6. Germline V gives CDR1 LGHNA, CDR2 YNFKEQ. This CDR3 is CASSPPGQVNIQYF. DNA of the CDR3: TGTGCCAGCAGCCCGCCGGGACAGGTGAACATTCAGTACTTC.

The table lists this clonotype with many counts. The genes are TRBV27 and TRBJ2-3; D might be TRBD2 (6 bases). Germline V gene data show CDR1 as MNHEY and CDR2 as SMNVEV (reference sequence). The CDR3 totals 15 residues. The germline V and J ends were trimmed by 3 bases and 0 bases, with 10 bases remaining between them. CDR3 sequence reads: CASSFTSPSTDTQYF. The CDR3, as DNA: TGTGCCAGCAGTTTTACTAGCCCTAGCACAGATACGCAGTATTTT.

A few counts support this clonotype. The chain combines TRBV11-1 with TRBJ2-1; weak D call: TRBD2 (6 bases). Germline CDR1 SGHAT, CDR2 FQDESV (reference sequence). There are 15 residues in the CDR3. Trimming pared 3 bases from V and 5 bases from J, leaving 14 bases between. CDR3 amino acids: CASSFGTGRNNEQFF. The CDR3 DNA is TGTGCCAGCAGCTTTGGGACTGGCCGAAACAATGAGCAGTTCTTC. The full variable domain, its missing parts supplied by reference TRBV11-1 and TRBJ2-1, is EAEVAQSPRYKITEKSQAVAFWCDPISGHATLYWYRQILGQGPELLVQFQDESVVDDSQLPKDRFSAERLKGVDSTLKIQPAELGDSAMYLCASSFGTGRNNEQFFGPGTRLTVL.

The chain employs TRBV3-1 and TRBJ2-6; maybe TRBD2 (6 bases). Germline V gene data show CDR1 as LGHDT and CDR2 as YNNKEL (reference sequence). The CDR3 runs 16 residues. Trimming took off 2 bases at V and 1 base at J, with 9 bases between the two ends. The CDR3 spells CASSQRAGSGANVLTF. The CDR3, as DNA: TGTGCCAGCAGCCAACGGGCGGGATCTGGGGCCAACGTCCTGACTTTC.

As concerns this clonotype: At one end, the junction sequence differs from germline, possibly due to a read error. The chain combines TRBV4-1 with TRBJ2-2, with a weak D call TRBD2 (5 bases). The CDR3 is 14 residues long. Germline CDR1 MGHRA, CDR2 YSYEKL. The chain's CDR3 is CASSQESGTGEPFF. CDR3 bases: TGCGCCAGCAGCCAAGAATCAGGTACCGGGGAGCCGTTTTTT.

In this sample, this clonotype turned up many times. The V call is TRBV3-1, the J call TRBJ2-5, with D unclear. The CDR3 spans 13 residues. The V end was cut by 3 bases, the J end by 5 bases, with 10 bases between. CDR1 and CDR2 (germline): LGHDT, YNNKEL (reference sequence). The CDR3 is CASSQGGTETQYF. Here the CDR3 DNA reads TGTGCCAGCAGCCAGGGCGGCACGGAGACCCAGTACTTC.

This clonotype showed up just a few times. J is TRBJ2-4 and V is TRBV20-1, with 8 bases fitting TRBD2. Germline loops: CDR1 DFQATT, CDR2 SNEGSKA (reference sequence). The CDR3 is 13 residues long. The J segment lost 1 base and the V segment lost 5 bases, leaving 1 base of the junction unmatched. The CDR3 region is CSARTSAKNIQYF. CDR3 nucleotides: TGCAGTGCTCGGACTAGCGCCAAAAACATTCAGTACTTC.

This clonotype was observed at least ten times. The rearrangement links TRBV11-3 to TRBJ2-5, with a weak D call TRBD2 (6 bases). Germline CDR1 SGHNT, CDR2 YENEEA. CDR3 length: 16 residues. Trimming left V 5 bases short and J 5 bases short, with 21 bases between. The CDR3 DNA is TGTGCCAGCAGCCGGGGGATGGACCTAGGCGGGGAGACCCAGTACTTC. Its protein is CASSRGMDLGGETQYF.

On this clonotype: This may arise from a read error, as a much more abundant clone is one base away. This chain links TRBV5-1 with TRBJ1-1, with a possible D match to TRBD1 (6 bases). CDR3 length equals 15 residues. Germline V gene sequence: CDR1 SGHRS, CDR2 YFSETQ. The CDR3 coding sequence is TGCGCCTGCAGCCTCCGCAGGGGTTCGGACACTGAAGCTTTCTTT. The encoded protein is CACSLRRGSDTEAFF.

This clonotype was counted ten times or more. V and J are TRBV30 and TRBJ2-5; TRBD2 aligns across 10 bases. V lost 2 bases, J lost 7 bases, and 7 bases stayed unmatched. CDR3 size: 14 residues. Germline V gene sequence: CDR1 GTSNPN, CDR2 SVGIG (reference sequence). The CDR3: CAWSNSGRPGTQYF. DNA of the CDR3: TGTGCCTGGAGTAATAGCGGGAGGCCCGGGACCCAGTACTTC.

Comment on this clonotype: The junction shows a germline mismatch at one end, possibly a read error. This chain uses TRBV7-2 with TRBJ2-1, with D perhaps matching TRBD2 (6 bases). This CDR3 comprises 13 residues. From germline, CDR1 is SGHTA and CDR2 FQGNSA. The CDR3 region is CASSSSPTRHLIF. The DNA of the CDR3 is TGTGCCAGCAGTTCATCCCCGACTAGACATCTGATCTTC.

This clonotype was detected only a few times. The genes are TRBV19 and TRBJ2-6; D is unclear. The ends were cut back, 11 bases at V and 0 bases at J, with 14 bases in the middle. The CDR3 is 15 residues long. Germline values: CDR1 LNHDA, CDR2 SQIVND (reference sequence). The CDR3 sequence: CACSTAYSGANVLTF. CDR3 nucleotides: TGTGCCTGTTCAACAGCTTACTCTGGGGCCAACGTCCTGACTTTC.

J is TRBJ2-1 and V is TRBV4-2; no clear D. The CDR3 consists of 13 residues. The V end lost 0 bases, the J end lost 9 bases, and 9 bases lay between the germline ends. Germline lookup yields CDR1 LGHNA and CDR2 YNFKEQ. This CDR3 reads CASSQDLASEQFF. DNA of the CDR3: TGTGCCAGCAGCCAAGATTTAGCTAGTGAGCAGTTCTTC.

This clonotype has a count of ten or more. The V and J genes are TRBV9 and TRBJ1-1; D unclear. The CDR3 extends over 12 amino acids. The V end was cut by 7 bases, the J end by 1 base, with 8 bases between. Germline lookup yields CDR1 SGDLS and CDR2 YYNGEE. The CDR3 nucleotides are TGTGCCAGCGGAAATGGGAACACTGAAGCTTTCTTT. Protein sequence: CASGNGNTEAFF.

This clonotype was detected many times. This sequence joins TRBV7-9 and TRBJ2-1; D gene uncertain. Deletions cut 5 bases from V and 3 bases from J, with 5 bases between. The CDR3 has 12 amino acids. In germline, CDR1 is SEHNR, CDR2 FQNEAQ (reference sequence). CDR3 region: CASSPNYNEQFF. The CDR3 nucleotides read TGTGCCAGCAGCCCAAACTACAATGAGCAGTTCTTC.

At least ten counts were recorded for this clonotype. The chain couples TRBV7-3 to TRBJ2-7, with D possibly being TRBD2 (6 bases). Germline assignment: CDR1 SGHTA and CDR2 FQGTGA. V lost 5 bases, J lost 3 bases, and 17 bases lay in between. This CDR3 spans 15 amino acids. In DNA, the CDR3 is TGTGCCAGCAGCATACTCGGCGGGACGGACTACGAGCAGTACTTC. It yields the protein CASSILGGTDYEQYF.